This TCR beta chain was identified during a study of T cells after yellow fever vaccination. TCRdb reanalysed the 5' RACE reads using MiXCR and keeps one entry per CDR3 protein. Of just over 250,000 distinct CDR3 sequences listed, roughly 4.8% are singletons. Trimming stripped 3 bases from V and 8 bases from J, with 13 bases between. Germline V gives CDR1 KGHSH, CDR2 LQKENI. The CDR3 extends over 14 amino acids. Specimen: CD4+ T cells sorted from PBMCs, collected on the day of the yellow fever booster vaccination. This clonotype originated in a man younger than 30 who received the YFV17D yellow fever vaccine. The gene calls are TRBV18 and TRBJ2-2, with D unresolved. The CDR3 DNA reads TGTGCCAGCTCACCGTTGAGCTTCGAGGGGGAGCTGTTTTTT. Its translation is CASSPLSFEGELFF.